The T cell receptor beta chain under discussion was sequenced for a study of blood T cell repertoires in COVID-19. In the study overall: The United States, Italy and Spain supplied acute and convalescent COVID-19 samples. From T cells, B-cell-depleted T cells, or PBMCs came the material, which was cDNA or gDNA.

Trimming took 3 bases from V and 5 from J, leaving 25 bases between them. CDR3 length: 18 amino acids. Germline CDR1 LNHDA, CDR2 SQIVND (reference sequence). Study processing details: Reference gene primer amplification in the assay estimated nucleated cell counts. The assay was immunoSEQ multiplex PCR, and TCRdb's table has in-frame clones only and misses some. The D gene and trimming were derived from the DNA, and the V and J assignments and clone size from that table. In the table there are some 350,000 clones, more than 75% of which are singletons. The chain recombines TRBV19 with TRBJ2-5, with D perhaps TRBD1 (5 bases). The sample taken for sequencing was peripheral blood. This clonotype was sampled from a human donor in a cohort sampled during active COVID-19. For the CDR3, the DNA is TGTGCCAGTAGTATTGGGGCCCCCCAGTCGTGGGCCTGGGAGACCCAGTACTTC. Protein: CASSIGAPQSWAWETQYF.